A selection of T cell receptor beta chains follows, all from one sample in a study of metastatic and nonmetastatic thyroid tumors. TCRdb redid the clone calls on the PCR reads using MiXCR. The sample lists roughly 10,000 clones; around 30% were seen once. Material for sequencing was tumor tissue. The receptors were sampled from a female donor with papillary thyroid cancer or a benign thyroid nodule (not recorded which). Some clones in this sample may be carry-over from other donors' samples. Each CDR3 is given with its conserved first and last residue. Each record gives: D gene, J gene, V gene, clone size, CDR3 protein, CDR3 DNA. The D gene is left open where the match is weak. Not every row has a clone size; where given, it reads once, few, many or a size class.

d_call: -; j_call: TRBJ2-3; v_call: TRBV6-1; clone_size: many; cdr3_aa: CASSSIGLGAQYF; cdr3_nt: TGTGCCAGCAGCTCCATAGGGCTAGGAGCGCAGTATTTT
d_call: TRBD1; j_call: TRBJ1-5; v_call: TRBV6-5; clone_size: medium-sized; cdr3_aa: CASSYSKPNTGGGQPQHF; cdr3_nt: TGTGCCAGCAGTTACTCGAAGCCGAATACAGGGGGAGGTCAGCCCCAGCATTTT
d_call: TRBD2; j_call: TRBJ2-7; v_call: TRBV19; clone_size: few; cdr3_aa: CASSQGLADYEQYF; cdr3_nt: TGTGCCAGTAGCCAGGGACTAGCGGATTACGAGCAGTACTTC
d_call: -; j_call: TRBJ2-7; v_call: TRBV6-1; clone_size: -; cdr3_aa: CASSEGGGYYEQYF; cdr3_nt: TGTGCCAGCAGTGAAGGGGGAGGCTACTACGAGCAGTACTTC
d_call: -; j_call: TRBJ2-5; v_call: TRBV20-1; clone_size: many; cdr3_aa: CSASDESRDLHPF; cdr3_nt: TGCAGTGCTAGTGACGAATCCCGGGATCTTCACCCTTTC
d_call: -; j_call: TRBJ1-5; v_call: TRBV20-1; clone_size: -; cdr3_aa: CSARHDGNQPQHF; cdr3_nt: TGCAGTGCTAGGCATGACGGCAATCAGCCCCAGCATTTT
d_call: TRBD2; j_call: TRBJ2-1; v_call: TRBV27; clone_size: -; cdr3_aa: CASSPTSGRFNEQFF; cdr3_nt: TGTGCCAGCAGTCCAACTAGCGGGAGGTTCAATGAGCAGTTCTTC
d_call: TRBD1; j_call: TRBJ2-1; v_call: TRBV11-3; clone_size: -; cdr3_aa: CASSLDGDRGEQFF; cdr3_nt: TGTGCCAGCAGCTTAGATGGGGACAGGGGAGAGCAGTTCTTC
d_call: TRBD1; j_call: TRBJ1-2; v_call: TRBV28; clone_size: -; cdr3_aa: CASRPGGGYGYTF; cdr3_nt: TGTGCCAGCAGGCCAGGGGGCGGCTATGGCTACACCTTC
d_call: -; j_call: TRBJ1-5; v_call: TRBV20-1; clone_size: -; cdr3_aa: CSASRLADSPHQPQHF; cdr3_nt: TGCAGTGCTAGCCGGCTCGCTGACAGCCCTCATCAGCCCCAGCATTTT
d_call: TRBD2; j_call: TRBJ2-1; v_call: TRBV20-1; clone_size: -; cdr3_aa: CSATLGAGVSYNEQFF; cdr3_nt: TGCAGTGCTACCCTTGGAGCGGGAGTCTCCTACAATGAGCAGTTCTTC
d_call: -; j_call: TRBJ1-5; v_call: TRBV4-3; clone_size: many; cdr3_aa: CASSQEGNSNQPQHF; cdr3_nt: TGCGCCAGCAGCCAAGAAGGGAATAGCAATCAGCCCCAGCATTTT
d_call: -; j_call: TRBJ1-4; v_call: TRBV13; clone_size: medium-sized; cdr3_aa: CASSLGPRVGKLFF; cdr3_nt: TGTGCCAGCAGCTTGGGGCCCAGGGTGGGAAAACTGTTTTTT
d_call: TRBD1; j_call: TRBJ1-2; v_call: TRBV20-1; clone_size: few; cdr3_aa: CSANPGQGLDYGYTF; cdr3_nt: TGCAGTGCTAACCCGGGACAGGGTTTGGACTATGGCTACACCTTC
d_call: TRBD1; j_call: TRBJ2-2; v_call: TRBV6-5; clone_size: -; cdr3_aa: CASSFDRAGGELFF; cdr3_nt: TGTGCCAGCAGTTTTGACAGGGCGGGCGGGGAGCTGTTTTTT
d_call: -; j_call: TRBJ1-3; v_call: TRBV5-1; clone_size: few; cdr3_aa: CASSFGVGSGNTIYF; cdr3_nt: TGCGCCAGCAGCTTCGGGGTAGGCTCTGGAAACACCATATATTTT